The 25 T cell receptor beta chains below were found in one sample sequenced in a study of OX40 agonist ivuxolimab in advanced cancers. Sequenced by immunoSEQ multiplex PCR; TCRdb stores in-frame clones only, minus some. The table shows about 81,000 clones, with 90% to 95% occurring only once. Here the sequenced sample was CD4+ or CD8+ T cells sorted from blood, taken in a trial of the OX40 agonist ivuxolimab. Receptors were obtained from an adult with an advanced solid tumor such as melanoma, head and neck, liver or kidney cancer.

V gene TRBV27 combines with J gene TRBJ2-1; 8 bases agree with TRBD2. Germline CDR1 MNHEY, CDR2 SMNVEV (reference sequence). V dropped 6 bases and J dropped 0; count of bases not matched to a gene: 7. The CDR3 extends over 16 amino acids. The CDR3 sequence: CASSPGLVNSYNEQFF. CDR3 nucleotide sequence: TGTGCCAGCAGCCCGGGACTAGTTAACTCCTACAATGAGCAGTTCTTC.

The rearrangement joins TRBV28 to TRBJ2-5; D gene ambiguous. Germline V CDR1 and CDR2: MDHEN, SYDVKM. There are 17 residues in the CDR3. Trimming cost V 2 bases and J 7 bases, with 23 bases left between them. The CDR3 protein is CASSLRADSFSWGTQYF. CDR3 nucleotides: TGTGCCAGCAGTTTAAGGGCTGATTCGTTTTCTTGGGGGACCCAGTACTTC.

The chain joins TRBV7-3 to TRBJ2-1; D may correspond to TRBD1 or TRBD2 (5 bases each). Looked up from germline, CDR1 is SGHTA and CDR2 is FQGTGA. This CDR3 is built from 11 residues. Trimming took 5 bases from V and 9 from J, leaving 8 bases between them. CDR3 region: CASSVGGEQFF. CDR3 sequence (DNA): TGTGCCAGCAGCGTTGGGGGTGAGCAGTTCTTC.

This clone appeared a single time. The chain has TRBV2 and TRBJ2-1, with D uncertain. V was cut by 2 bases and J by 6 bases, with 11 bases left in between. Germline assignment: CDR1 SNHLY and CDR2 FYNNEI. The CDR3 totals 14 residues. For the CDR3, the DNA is TGTGCCAGCAGTGAACTAGAGGCGAGCAATGAGCAGTTCTTC. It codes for CASSELEASNEQFF.

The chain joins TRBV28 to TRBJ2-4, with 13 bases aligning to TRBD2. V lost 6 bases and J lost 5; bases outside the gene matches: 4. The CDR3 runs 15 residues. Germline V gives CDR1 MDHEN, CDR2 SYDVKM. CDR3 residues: CASRRTSGRENIQYF. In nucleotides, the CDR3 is TGTGCCAGCAGACGTACTAGCGGGAGGGAAAACATTCAGTACTTC. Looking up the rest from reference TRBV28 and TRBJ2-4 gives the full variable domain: DVKVTQSSRYLVKRTGEKVFLECVQDMDHENMFWYRQDPGLGLRLIYFSYDVKMKEKGDIPEGYSVSREKKERFSLILESASTNQTSMYLCASRRTSGRENIQYFGAGTRLSVL.

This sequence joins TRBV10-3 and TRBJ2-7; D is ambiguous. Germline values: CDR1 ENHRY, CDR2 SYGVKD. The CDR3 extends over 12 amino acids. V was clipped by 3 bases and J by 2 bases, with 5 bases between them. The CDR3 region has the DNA TGTGCCATCAGTGAAGAAGCCTACGAGCAGTACTTC. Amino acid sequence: CAISEEAYEQYF.

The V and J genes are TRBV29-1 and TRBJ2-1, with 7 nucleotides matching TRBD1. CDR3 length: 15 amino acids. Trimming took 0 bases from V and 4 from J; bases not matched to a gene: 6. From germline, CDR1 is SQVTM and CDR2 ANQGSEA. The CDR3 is CSVEEIGTAYNEQFF. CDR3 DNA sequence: TGCAGCGTTGAAGAAATCGGGACAGCATACAATGAGCAGTTCTTC.

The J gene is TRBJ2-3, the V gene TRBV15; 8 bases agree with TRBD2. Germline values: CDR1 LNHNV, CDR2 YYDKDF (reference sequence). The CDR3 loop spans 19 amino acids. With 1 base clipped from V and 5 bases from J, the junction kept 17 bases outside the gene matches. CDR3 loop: CATSRALFGTRGRGDTQYF. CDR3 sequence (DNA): TGTGCCACCAGCAGAGCCCTATTCGGGACTAGGGGTCGAGGAGATACGCAGTATTTT. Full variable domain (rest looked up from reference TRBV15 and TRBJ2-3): DAMVIQNPRYQVTQFGKPVTLSCSQTLNHNVMYWYQQKSSQAPKLLFHYYDKDFNNEADTPDNFQSRRPNTSFCFLDIRSPGLGDTAMYLCATSRALFGTRGRGDTQYFGPGTRLTVL.

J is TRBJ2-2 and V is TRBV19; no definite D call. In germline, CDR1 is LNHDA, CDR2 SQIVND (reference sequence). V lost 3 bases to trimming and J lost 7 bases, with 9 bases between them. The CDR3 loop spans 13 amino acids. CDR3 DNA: TGTGCCAGTAGTATTTGGTTGGACGGGGAGCTGTTTTTT. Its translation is CASSIWLDGELFF. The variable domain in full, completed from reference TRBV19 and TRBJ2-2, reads DGGITQSPKYLFRKEGQNVTLSCEQNLNHDAMYWYRQDPGQGLRLIYYSQIVNDFQKGDIAEGYSVSREKKESFPLTVTSAQKNPTAFYLCASSIWLDGELFFGEGSRLTVL.

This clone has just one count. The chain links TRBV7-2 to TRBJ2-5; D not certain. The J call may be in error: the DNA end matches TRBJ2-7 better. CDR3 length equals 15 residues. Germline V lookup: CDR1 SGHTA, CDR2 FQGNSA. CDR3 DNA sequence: TGTGCCAGCAGCTTATCCTCTGACACAGCCTACGAGCAGTACTTC. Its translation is CASSLSSDTAYEQYF.

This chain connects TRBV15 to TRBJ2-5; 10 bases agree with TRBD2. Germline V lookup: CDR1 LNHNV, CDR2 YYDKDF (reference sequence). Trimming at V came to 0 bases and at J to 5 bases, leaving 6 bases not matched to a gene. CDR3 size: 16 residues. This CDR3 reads CATSRETAGGLETQYF. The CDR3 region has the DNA TGTGCCACCAGCAGAGAAACAGCGGGAGGGCTTGAGACCCAGTACTTC.

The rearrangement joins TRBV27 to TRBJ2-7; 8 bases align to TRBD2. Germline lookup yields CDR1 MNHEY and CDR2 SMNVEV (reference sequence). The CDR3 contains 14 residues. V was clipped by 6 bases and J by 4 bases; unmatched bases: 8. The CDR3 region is CASRRIAGKYEQYF. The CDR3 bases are TGTGCCAGCAGGAGGATAGCGGGGAAGTACGAGCAGTACTTC.

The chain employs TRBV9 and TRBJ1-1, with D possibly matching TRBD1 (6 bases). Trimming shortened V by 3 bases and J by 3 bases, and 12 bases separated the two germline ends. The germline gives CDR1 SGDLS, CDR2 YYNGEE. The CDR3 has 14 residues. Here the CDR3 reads CASSEGGMDTEAFF. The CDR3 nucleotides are TGTGCCAGCAGCGAGGGGGGTATGGACACTGAAGCTTTCTTT.

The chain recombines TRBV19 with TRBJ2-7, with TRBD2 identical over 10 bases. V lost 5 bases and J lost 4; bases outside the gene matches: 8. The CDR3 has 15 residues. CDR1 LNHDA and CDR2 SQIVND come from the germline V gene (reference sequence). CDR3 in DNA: TGTGCCAGTAGTTTCACTAGCGGGATAACTTACGAGCAGTACTTC. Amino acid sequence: CASSFTSGITYEQYF.

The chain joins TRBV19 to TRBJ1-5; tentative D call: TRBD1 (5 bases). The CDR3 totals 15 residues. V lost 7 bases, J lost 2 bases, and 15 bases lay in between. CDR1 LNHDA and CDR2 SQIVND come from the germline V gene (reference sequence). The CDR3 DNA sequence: TGTGCCAGTACCCTAGACCAGGGCGGCAATCAGCCCCAGCATTTT. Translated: CASTLDQGGNQPQHF.

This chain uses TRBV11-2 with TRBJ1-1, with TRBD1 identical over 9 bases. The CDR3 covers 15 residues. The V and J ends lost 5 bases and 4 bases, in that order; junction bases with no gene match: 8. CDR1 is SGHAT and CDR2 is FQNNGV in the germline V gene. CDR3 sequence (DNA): TGTGCCAGCAGCCTCACGACAGGGGGGAGCACTGAAGCTTTCTTT. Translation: CASSLTTGGSTEAFF.

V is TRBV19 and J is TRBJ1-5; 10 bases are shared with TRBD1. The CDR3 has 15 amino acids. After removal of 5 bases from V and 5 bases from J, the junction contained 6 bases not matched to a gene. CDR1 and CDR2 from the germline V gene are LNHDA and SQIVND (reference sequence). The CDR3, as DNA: TGTGCCAGTAGTTTTGGACAGGGGGGTTATCAGCCCCAGCATTTT. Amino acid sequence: CASSFGQGGYQPQHF.

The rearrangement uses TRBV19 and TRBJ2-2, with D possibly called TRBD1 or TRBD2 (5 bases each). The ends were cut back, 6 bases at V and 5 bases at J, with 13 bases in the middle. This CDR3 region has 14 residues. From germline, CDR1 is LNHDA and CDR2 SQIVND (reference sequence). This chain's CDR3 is CASRQGEVTGELFF. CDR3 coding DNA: TGTGCCAGTAGGCAGGGAGAAGTGACCGGGGAGCTGTTTTTT.

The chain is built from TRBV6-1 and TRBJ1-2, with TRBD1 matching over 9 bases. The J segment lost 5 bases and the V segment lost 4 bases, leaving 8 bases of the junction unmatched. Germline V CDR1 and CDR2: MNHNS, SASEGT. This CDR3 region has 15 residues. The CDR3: CASSGGQGFLYGYTF. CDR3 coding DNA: TGTGCCAGCAGTGGGGGACAGGGCTTTTTGTATGGCTACACCTTC.

This chain's CDR3 is CASSSFGTGGRGQPQHF. The CDR3 bases are TGTGCCAGCAGTTCATTCGGGACAGGGGGCCGGGGCCAGCCCCAGCATTTT. The chain carries TRBV27 and TRBJ1-5; 12 bases fit TRBD1. The CDR3 spans 17 residues. Germline CDR1 is MNHEY and CDR2 is SMNVEV (reference sequence). The J segment lost 7 bases and the V segment lost 4 bases, leaving 11 bases of the junction unmatched.

Written as DNA, the CDR3 is TGTGCCAGCAGCTATGGACCTCGCTACGAGCAGTACTTC. Translating it yields CASSYGPRYEQYF. The chain has TRBV7-7 and TRBJ2-7; D gene ambiguous. The CDR3 is 13 residues long. In germline, CDR1 is SSHAT, CDR2 FNYEAQ (reference sequence). V lost 4 bases, J lost 3 bases, and 10 bases lay in between.

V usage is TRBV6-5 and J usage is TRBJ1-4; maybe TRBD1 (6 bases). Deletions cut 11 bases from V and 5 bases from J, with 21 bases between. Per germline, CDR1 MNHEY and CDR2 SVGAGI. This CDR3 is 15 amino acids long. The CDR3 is CAAADSWGGNEKLFF. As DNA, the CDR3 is TGTGCCGCCGCGGACAGCTGGGGGGGAAATGAAAAACTGTTTTTT.

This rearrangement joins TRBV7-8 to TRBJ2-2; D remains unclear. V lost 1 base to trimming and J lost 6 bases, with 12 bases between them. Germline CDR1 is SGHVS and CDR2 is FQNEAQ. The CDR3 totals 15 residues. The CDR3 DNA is TGTGCCAGCAGCTTAGGGACCCGGGCGTCCGGGGAGCTGTTTTTT. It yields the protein CASSLGTRASGELFF.

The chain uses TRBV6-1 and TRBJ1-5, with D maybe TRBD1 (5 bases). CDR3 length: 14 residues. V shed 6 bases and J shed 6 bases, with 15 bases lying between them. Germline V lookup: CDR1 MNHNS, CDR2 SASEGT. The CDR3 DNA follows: TGTGCCAGCAGGACCCCAGGGTTCGGTCAGCCCCAGCATTTT. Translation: CASRTPGFGQPQHF.

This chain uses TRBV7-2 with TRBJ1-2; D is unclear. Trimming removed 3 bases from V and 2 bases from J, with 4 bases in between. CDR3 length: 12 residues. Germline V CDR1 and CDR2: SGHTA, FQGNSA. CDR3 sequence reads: CASSFENYGYTF. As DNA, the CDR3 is TGTGCCAGCAGCTTCGAAAACTATGGCTACACCTTC.